These 5 T cell receptor beta chains came from one sample sequenced in a study of T-cell reconstitution after alpha-beta-depleted transplantation in children. TCRbeta library preparation incorporated unique molecular identifiers. TCRdb reanalysed the PCR reads using MiXCR and keeps one entry per CDR3 protein. Among around 200,000 distinct CDR3 sequences listed, roughly 18% were seen once. The starting material was PBMCs, mostly from graft donor cells, obtained 360 days after TCRalphabeta/CD19-depleted stem cell transplant. All receptors come from a male patient between 2 and 9 years old who had a stem cell transplant for acute lymphoblastic leukemia, so the T cells may come from the graft donor.

This clonotype was seen a few times. This chain links TRBV5-1 with TRBJ2-3; D is undetermined. CDR3 length: 14 amino acids. The ends were cut back, 1 base at V and 0 bases at J, with 6 bases in the middle. Germline V gene lookup returns CDR1 SGHRS and CDR2 YFSETQ. The CDR3 is CASSLQPSTDTQYF. As DNA, the CDR3 is TGCGCCAGCAGCTTGCAACCTAGCACAGATACGCAGTATTTT.

This rearrangement joins TRBV7-6 to TRBJ2-1, with 8 bases matching TRBD1. This CDR3 contains 15 residues. The J segment lost 3 bases and the V segment lost 5 bases, leaving 6 bases of the junction unmatched. Germline CDR1 is SGHVS and CDR2 is FNYEAQ. The CDR3 protein is CASSPRTGSYNEQFF. CDR3 nucleotides: TGTGCCAGCAGCCCCAGGACAGGGAGCTACAATGAGCAGTTCTTC.

The V gene is TRBV20-1, the J gene TRBJ2-2; D gene uncertain. The CDR3 has 12 amino acids. Germline V lookup: CDR1 DFQATT, CDR2 SNEGSKA (reference sequence). The ends were cut back, 7 bases at V and 2 bases at J, with 8 bases in the middle. CDR3 nucleotide sequence: TGCAGTGGACGCCCCAACACCGGGGAGCTGTTTTTT. This codes for CSGRPNTGELFF.

This chain uses TRBV2 with TRBJ2-6, with 7 bases fitting TRBD1. With 4 bases clipped from V and 4 bases from J, the junction kept 4 bases outside the gene matches. The CDR3 runs to 15 residues. CDR1 and CDR2 from the germline V gene are SNHLY and FYNNEI. The CDR3 region has the DNA TGTGCCAGCAGTGGACAGGGCGCCGGGGCCAACGTCCTGACTTTC. It is translated as CASSGQGAGANVLTF.

The chain recombines TRBV10-3 with TRBJ2-1, with D unresolved. There are 14 residues in the CDR3. Germline-derived CDR1 and CDR2 are ENHRY and SYGVKD. Trimming removed 2 bases from V and 5 bases from J, with 10 bases in between. This CDR3 is CAISEPAQNNEQFF. Here the CDR3 DNA reads TGTGCCATCAGTGAGCCGGCACAAAACAATGAGCAGTTCTTC.